The 23 T cell receptor beta chains in this list originate from one sample, sequenced in a study of glioma-infiltrating T cells. TCR alpha and beta CDR3 regions were amplified from RNA using iRepertoire nested multiplex PCR. Each CDR3 protein gets one entry after TCRdb re-called the multiplex PCR reads with MiXCR. The sample lists under 200,000 distinct CDR3 sequences; around 45% were seen once. Sequencing used glioma tissue, nonneoplastic brain tissue, or PBMCs (not recorded which). The source is a human donor with low-grade glioma or glioblastoma, undergoing nonglioma brain surgery, or in good health (not recorded which).

This chain connects TRBV12-3 or TRBV12-4 to TRBJ2-1, with 7 nucleotides matching TRBD2. The CDR3 extends over 15 amino acids. The V gene end was trimmed by 3 bases and the J gene end by 5 bases; junction bases not matched to a gene: 7. In DNA form, the CDR3 reads TGTGCCAGCAGTTTTGGAAGCGGGATCCACAATGAGCAGTTCTTC. Protein: CASSFGSGIHNEQFF.

On this clonotype itself: A read error is likely, as this CDR3 ends without the conserved phenylalanine or tryptophan. The rearrangement uses TRBV28 and TRBJ2-7; TRBD2 aligns across 7 bases. Per the germline V gene, CDR1 is MDHEN and CDR2 is SYDVKM. The trim removed 6 bases at V and 3 bases at J, leaving 14 bases unmatched. The CDR3 totals 16 residues. CDR3 DNA: TGTGCCAGCAGATCGGGAGGTGGGGTGTGGAACTACGAGCAGTACTTG. The encoded protein is CASRSGGGVWNYEQYL.

For this clonotype: A much larger clone differs by one base, so this may be a read error. The V gene is TRBV2, the J gene TRBJ2-5; 10 nucleotides align to TRBD1. This CDR3 is built from 16 residues. CDR1 and CDR2 from the germline V gene are SNHLY and FYNNEI. CDR3 bases: TGTGCCAGCAGTGAAGCGCTTGGGACAGGGGAAGAGGCCCAGTACTTC. It codes for CASSEALGTGEEAQYF. Using reference TRBV2 and TRBJ2-5 for the parts outside the CDR3, the full variable domain is EPEVTQTPSHQVTQMGQEVILRCVPISNHLYFYWYRQILGQKVEFLVSFYNNEISEKSEIFDDQFSVERPDGSNFTLKIRSTKLEDSAMYFCASSEALGTGEEAQYFGPGTRLLVL.

This clonotype came up many times. The V and J genes are TRBV28 and TRBJ1-5; tentatively, D is TRBD1 (6 bases). V was clipped by 3 bases and J by 6 bases, with 18 bases between them. CDR1 and CDR2 from the germline V gene are MDHEN and SYDVKM. The CDR3 is 16 residues long. The CDR3 nucleotides are TGTGCCAGCAGTTTGGCGTTTGGGACAATCAGTCAGCCCCAGCATTTT. Translated, it gives CASSLAFGTISQPQHF.

A few counts support this clonotype. The chain couples TRBV29-1 to TRBJ2-3, with D unresolved. The CDR3 has 13 amino acids. Trimming removed 5 bases from V and 0 bases from J, with 9 bases in between. Germline loops: CDR1 SQVTM, CDR2 ANQGSEA. The CDR3 is CSVPGVSTDTQYF. DNA for the CDR3: TGCAGCGTTCCTGGGGTTAGCACAGATACGCAGTATTTT.

Regarding this clonotype: A much larger clone is a single base away; this may be a read error. The gene calls are TRBV7-9 and TRBJ2-1; weak D call: TRBD2 (5 bases). There are 15 residues in the CDR3. CDR1 and CDR2 from the germline V gene are SEHNR and FQNEAQ (reference sequence). The CDR3 nucleotides read TGTGCCAGGAGCTTAGAGGGAACCGGGGACAATGAGCAGTTCTTC. Residues: CARSLEGTGDNEQFF.

Of note for this clonotype: Being one base from a much bigger clone, this may be a read error. The chain recombines TRBV20-1 with TRBJ2-1; TRBD2 is a possible D gene (8 bases). Germline V gene data show CDR1 as DFQATT and CDR2 as SNEGSKA (reference sequence). CDR3 length: 13 residues. V lost 4 bases and J lost 10, with 17 bases in between. The chain's CDR3 is CSATGGGPHEQFF. CDR3 DNA sequence: TGCAGTGCTACGGGAGGGGGCCCCCACGAGCAGTTCTTC.

DNA of the CDR3: TGTGCCAGCAGTGAAGCGTTGGATACTAGCCGGAATGAGCAGTTCTTC. It codes for CASSEALDTSRNEQFF. J is TRBJ2-1 and V is TRBV2, with D possibly being TRBD2 (6 bases). Germline assignment: CDR1 SNHLY and CDR2 FYNNEI. This CDR3 is 16 amino acids long. V dropped 0 bases and J dropped 7 bases, with 16 bases sitting between them. Full variable domain (outside the CDR3, taken from reference TRBV2 and TRBJ2-1): EPEVTQTPSHQVTQMGQEVILRCVPISNHLYFYWYRQILGQKVEFLVSFYNNEISEKSEIFDDQFSVERPDGSNFTLKIRSTKLEDSAMYFCASSEALDTSRNEQFFGPGTRLTVL.

Comments on this clonotype: Germline is not matched at one junction end, which may reflect a read error. V usage is TRBV3-1 and J usage is TRBJ1-2; 7 bases fit TRBD1. This CDR3 contains 14 residues. CDR1 LGHDT and CDR2 YNNKEL come from the germline V gene (reference sequence). CDR3 sequence (DNA): TGTGCCAGCAGCCCAAGGGACAGTAACTATGTCTACACCTTC. Translating gives CASSPRDSNYVYTF.

The V and J genes are TRBV16 and TRBJ1-2; 10 bases line up with TRBD1. Germline loops: CDR1 KGHSY, CDR2 FQNENV. V shed 4 bases and J 3 bases; nucleotides not matched to a gene: 8. The CDR3 contains 16 residues. The CDR3 region is CASSLFATGGDYGYTF. As DNA, the CDR3 is TGTGCCAGCAGCCTCTTCGCGACAGGGGGCGACTATGGCTACACCTTC. The full variable domain, in which reference TRBV16 and TRBJ1-2 provide the parts outside the CDR3, is GEEVAQTPKHLVRGEGQKAKLYCAPIKGHSYVFWYQQVLKNEFKFLISFQNENVFDETGMPKERFSAKCLPNSPCSLEIQATKLEDSAVYFCASSLFATGGDYGYTFGSGTRLTVV.

This clonotype was detected many times. V is TRBV27 and J is TRBJ2-3, with a tentative D call TRBD1 (5 bases). The CDR3 is 15 residues long. Trimming removed 4 bases at V and 1 base at J, with 12 bases between. CDR1 and CDR2 (germline): MNHEY, SMNVEV (reference sequence). The CDR3 region is CASSSWGAGTDTQYF. Here the CDR3 DNA reads TGTGCCAGCAGTTCCTGGGGCGCGGGCACAGATACGCAGTATTTT.

This clonotype was recorded a few times. The rearrangement uses TRBV7-2 and TRBJ2-7; the match to TRBD1 covers 12 bases. This CDR3 is built from 16 residues. Germline assignment: CDR1 SGHTA and CDR2 FQGNSA. Trimming took 5 bases from V and 6 from J; bases not matched to a gene: 11. The CDR3 spells CASSLLSGTGGSEQYF. CDR3 DNA sequence: TGTGCCAGCAGCCTTCTGTCCGGGACAGGGGGCTCCGAGCAGTACTTC.

Points on this clonotype: A much bigger clone sits one base away, suggesting this may be a read error. The genes are TRBV28 and TRBJ1-4; D is unresolved. Trimming removed 6 bases from V and 7 bases from J, with 9 bases in between. The V gene's germline CDR1 is MDHEN and CDR2 SYDVKM. There are 12 residues in the CDR3. CDR3 sequence reads: CASRPLGEKLFF. The CDR3 region has the DNA TGTGCCAGCAGACCTCTGGGTGAAAAACTGTTTTTT.

In this sample, this clonotype turned up many times. The V call is TRBV2, the J call TRBJ1-2; D not certain. CDR3 size: 16 residues. From germline, CDR1 is SNHLY and CDR2 FYNNEI. Trimming pared 4 bases from V and 6 bases from J, leaving 21 bases between. The CDR3 nucleotides read TGTGCCAGCAGTGGGACTTTCGGGGAGTTAGGTGATGGCTACACCTTC. Translated, it gives CASSGTFGELGDGYTF.

As for this clonotype: The junction shows a germline mismatch at one end, possibly a read error. The V call is TRBV2, the J call TRBJ2-5; TRBD1 is a possible D gene (7 bases). This CDR3 is built from 14 residues. Germline V gene lookup returns CDR1 SNHLY and CDR2 FYNNEI. The CDR3 spells CASSERGLRETKYF. The CDR3 DNA follows: TGTGCCAGCAGTGAAAGGGGGCTCCGGGAGACCAAGTACTTC.

In the case of this clonotype: With a much larger clone just one base away, this may be a read error. The rearrangement uses TRBV19 and TRBJ2-1; D is ambiguous. Germline-derived CDR1 and CDR2 are LNHDA and SQIVND (reference sequence). This CDR3 comprises 15 residues. DNA for the CDR3: TGTGCCAGTAGTGTCGTGCTAGGGTCCTTCAATGAGGAGTTCTTC. It specifies CASSVVLGSFNEEFF.

This chain links TRBV5-1 with TRBJ2-1; 8 positions match TRBD1. The CDR3 has 14 residues. J was trimmed by 5 bases and V by 4 bases; bases with no gene match: 5. Germline-derived CDR1 and CDR2 are SGHRS and YFSETQ. The CDR3 loop is CASSLGQDHNEQFF. The CDR3 DNA reads TGCGCCAGCAGCCTGGGACAGGACCACAATGAGCAGTTCTTC.

Concerning this clonotype itself: This may be a read error: a much more frequent sequence differs by one nucleotide. The chain employs TRBV10-3 and TRBJ1-3; D uncertain. The CDR3 runs to 11 residues. Per germline, CDR1 ENHRY and CDR2 SYGVKD. V was cut by 6 bases and J by 8 bases, with 8 bases left in between. The CDR3 is CAIRPRHTIYF. CDR3 bases: TGTGCCATCAGGCCGAGGCACACCATATATTTT.

This clonotype was counted a few times. The gene calls are TRBV29-1 and TRBJ1-2; no firm D call. The CDR3 length is 9 residues. V lost 3 bases, J lost 8 bases, and 4 bases lay in between. Germline V gene data show CDR1 as SQVTM and CDR2 as ANQGSEA. The CDR3 is CSVDQGYTF. CDR3 bases: TGCAGCGTTGACCAGGGCTACACCTTC.

As for this clonotype: An end of the junction does not agree with germline; a read error may underlie this. This chain links TRBV5-1 with TRBJ2-1; possible D gene TRBD2, 5 bases. This CDR3 has 15 residues. CDR1 is SGHRS and CDR2 is YFSETQ in the germline V gene. The CDR3 region is CAISPGRPRHNEQFF. The CDR3 nucleotides are TGCGCCATCAGCCCTGGGAGACCACGCCACAATGAGCAGTTCTTC.

The rearrangement uses TRBV5-1 and TRBJ2-1, with 8 bases that match TRBD2. The V segment lost 3 bases and the J segment 8 bases; nucleotides outside the gene matches: 7. This CDR3 is 14 amino acids long. Looked up from germline, CDR1 is SGHRS and CDR2 is YFSETQ. The CDR3 spells CASSWSGSWDEQFF. CDR3 bases: TGCGCCAGCAGCTGGAGCGGGAGTTGGGATGAGCAGTTCTTC.

With respect to this clonotype: One base away lies a much larger clone, so this may be a sequencing read error. The chain has TRBV28 and TRBJ2-4, with D perhaps TRBD2 (5 bases). Germline V gives CDR1 MDHEN, CDR2 SYDVKM. This CDR3 region has 15 residues. CDR3 in DNA: TGTGCCAGCAGCCCCTCGGGGTTCGCGGAAAACATTGAGTACTTC. Its translation: CASSPSGFAENIEYF.

This clonotype was seen a single time. The rearrangement joins TRBV3-1 to TRBJ1-1, with D maybe TRBD1 (5 bases). V was cut by 6 bases and J by 4 bases, with 15 bases left in between. Looked up from germline, CDR1 is LGHDT and CDR2 is YNNKEL (reference sequence). The CDR3 covers 14 residues. The CDR3 here is CASRQNWGGTEAFF. For the CDR3, the DNA is TGTGCCAGCAGGCAAAATTGGGGGGGCACTGAAGCTTTCTTT.